This entry concerns a single T cell receptor (beta chain). Sequencing was performed with immunoSEQ multiplex PCR; in TCRdb, only in-frame clones are kept and a portion is missing. The table has approximately 99,000 clones, 95% seen once. V dropped 1 base and J dropped 2; count of bases not matched to a gene: 6. CDR1 SGHTA and CDR2 FQGTGA come from the germline V gene. This CDR3 is 16 amino acids long. These data belong to a study of cytomegalovirus exposure and HLA in healthy donors. This chain joins TRBV7-3 and TRBJ2-7; the match to TRBD1 covers 9 bases. Sequenced: PBMCs. The TCR was taken from a young woman in good health and CMV-seronegative. Here the CDR3 reads CASSLRGGTGTYEQYF. In DNA, the CDR3 is TGTGCCAGCAGCTTAAGGGGGGGGACAGGGACCTACGAGCAGTACTTC.